Included here is one TCR beta chain sequence, with context. Its antigen is unidentified. This table comes from immunoSEQ multiplex PCR, and its TCRdb copy is limited to in-frame clones, with some not included. The sample yields approximately 140,000 clones, roughly 90% seen once. The data originate from a study of T cell responses to AZD1222 COVID-19 vaccine. Points from the study as a whole: Researchers took repertoire samples only after the peak T cell response had come.

This CDR3 is built from 15 residues. From germline, CDR1 is LNHDA and CDR2 SQIVND (reference sequence). Trimming cost V 5 bases and J 0 bases; bases outside gene matches: 5. The chain couples TRBV19 to TRBJ2-7, with 9 bases lining up with TRBD1. The sequence was obtained from an adult who received the AZD1222 COVID-19 vaccine. Sequenced here: peripheral blood, sampled 28 days after the second AZD1222 dose. CDR3 region: CASSLQGADSYEQYF. The CDR3 region has the DNA TGTGCCAGTAGTTTACAGGGGGCCGACTCCTACGAGCAGTACTTC.